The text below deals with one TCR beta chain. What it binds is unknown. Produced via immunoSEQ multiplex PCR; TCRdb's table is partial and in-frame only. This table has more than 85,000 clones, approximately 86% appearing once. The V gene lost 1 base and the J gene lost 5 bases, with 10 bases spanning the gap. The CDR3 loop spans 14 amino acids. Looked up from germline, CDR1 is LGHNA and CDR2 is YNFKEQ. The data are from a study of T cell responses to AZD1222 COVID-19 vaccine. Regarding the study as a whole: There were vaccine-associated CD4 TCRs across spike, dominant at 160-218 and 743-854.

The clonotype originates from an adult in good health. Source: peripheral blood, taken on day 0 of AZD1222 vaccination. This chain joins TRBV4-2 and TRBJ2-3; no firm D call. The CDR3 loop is CASSQGGGGDTQYF. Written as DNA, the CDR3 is TGTGCCAGCAGCCAAGGCGGTGGCGGAGATACGCAGTATTTT.